The source of this TCR beta chain is a study of T cell changes during pregnancy in multiple sclerosis. This table comes from immunoSEQ multiplex PCR, and its TCRdb copy is limited to in-frame clones, with some not included. The sample shows tens of thousands of clones, roughly 91% of them seen only once. Between the trimmed V and J ends, which lost 1 base and 5 bases, there was a span of 12 bases. CDR3 size: 14 residues. Germline V CDR1 and CDR2: MNHEY, SVGAGI. The receptor was derived from a female donor with multiple sclerosis, enrolled in a pregnancy study. Sequencing used CD8+ T cells from peripheral blood mononuclear cells, obtained in the third trimester of pregnancy. The chain is built from TRBV6-5 and TRBJ2-7; a possible D gene is TRBD2 (6 bases). The CDR3 here is CASSYLPGLNEQYF. In DNA, the CDR3 is TGTGCCAGCAGTTACTTACCGGGACTGAACGAGCAGTACTTC.